Sequencing of this T cell receptor beta chain was carried out in a study of T cells in Graves' hyperthyroidism and ophthalmopathy. Using RNA transcripts as the source, TCR beta CDR3 regions were amplified. The primer set for the first-round RT-PCR of the TCR CDR3 was HTBI. TCRdb redid the calling of the multiplex PCR reads with MiXCR, one entry per CDR3 protein. In the table there are around 300,000 distinct CDR3 sequences, approximately 13% of which are singletons. In this sample, this clonotype turned up many times. This CDR3 is 12 amino acids long. Germline assignment: CDR1 LNHDA and CDR2 SQIVND (reference sequence). The V and J ends lost 10 bases and 5 bases respectively, with 14 bases between them. For the diagnoses, clinical symptoms, serum thyroxine and TRAb, thyroid ultrasound and orbital computed tomography were used.

The chain carries TRBV19 and TRBJ1-1, with D tentatively TRBD1 (6 bases). Sequencing was performed on blood. This clonotype was sampled from a woman in her forties with Graves' hyperthyroidism. In DNA, the CDR3 is TGTGCCACTCTTCAGGGGAGTACTGAAGCTTTCTTT. Amino acid sequence: CATLQGSTEAFF.